These T cell receptor beta chains were read from a single sample in a study of identifying expanded T cells in peripheral blood. Clones were sequenced by immunoSEQ multiplex PCR, and TCRdb holds only the in-frame ones, with some missing. The data show roughly 75,000 clones, almost 90% seen once. The sample taken for sequencing was blood. Receptors were obtained from a person between 18 and 75 years old in good health. Each CDR3 is given with its conserved first and last residue. A D gene is named only where the DNA matches it firmly. A clone size is listed for some rows: how often the clone was seen (once, few, many), or a class if it is expanded.

size: -; J: TRBJ2-1; V: TRBV6-6; D: -; DNA: TGTGCCAGCAGTTACGAGTACAATGAGCAGTTCTTC; CDR3: CASSYEYNEQFF
size: once; J: TRBJ1-2; V: TRBV5-5; D: -; DNA: TGTGCCAGCAGCATACAGGGTGACTATGGCTACACCTTC; CDR3: CASSIQGDYGYTF
size: -; J: TRBJ2-1; V: TRBV28; D: TRBD2; DNA: TGTGCCAGCAGTCCCGGGACTAGCCCGGACTACAATGAGCAGTTCTTC; CDR3: CASSPGTSPDYNEQFF
size: -; J: TRBJ2-7; V: TRBV6-5; D: TRBD1; DNA: TGTGCTTGTCGCCGGACAGGGGCCGGCGAGCAGTACTTC; CDR3: CACRRTGAGEQYF
size: -; J: TRBJ1-3; V: TRBV30; D: -; DNA: TGTGCCTGGCTACCGGGACATTACCCAGGAAACACCATATATTTT; CDR3: CAWLPGHYPGNTIYF
size: -; J: TRBJ2-1; V: TRBV6-5; D: TRBD2; DNA: TGTGCCAGCACGGGGGGGCGCTCCTACAATGAGCAGTTCTTC; CDR3: CASTGGRSYNEQFF
size: once; J: TRBJ1-2; V: TRBV18; D: -; DNA: TGTGCCAGCTCACCCAACAGGGAAAACTATGGCTACACCTTC; CDR3: CASSPNRENYGYTF
size: -; J: TRBJ2-7; V: TRBV11-2; D: -; DNA: TGTGCCAGCAGCTTAGAAATCTTTAATCGGGAGCAGTACTTC; CDR3: CASSLEIFNREQYF
size: -; J: TRBJ2-7; V: TRBV4-3; D: -; DNA: TGCGCCAGCAGCCAAGACACGGCCTCGAGCTCCTACGAGCAGTACTTC; CDR3: CASSQDTASSSYEQYF
size: -; J: TRBJ1-3; V: TRBV29-1; D: TRBD1; DNA: TGCAGCGTTGAGGACAGGGGACTTGGAAACACCATATATTTT; CDR3: CSVEDRGLGNTIYF
size: -; J: TRBJ1-1; V: TRBV6-4; D: -; DNA: TGTGCCAGCAGTGAGGGACCAGGCACTGAAGCTTTCTTT; CDR3: CASSEGPGTEAFF
size: -; J: TRBJ2-1; V: TRBV27; D: TRBD2; DNA: TGTGCCAGCAGTGGAGCGGGAGGGCCCAACAATGAGCAGTTCTTC; CDR3: CASSGAGGPNNEQFF
size: -; J: TRBJ2-1; V: TRBV5-4; D: -; DNA: TGTGCCAGCAGATCGGACGACAAGTGGGATGAGCAGTTCTTC; CDR3: CASRSDDKWDEQFF
size: -; J: TRBJ1-5; V: TRBV2; D: -; DNA: TGTGCCAGCAGTGAACGCCCCGTCAGCAATCAGCCCCAGCATTTT; CDR3: CASSERPVSNQPQHF
size: -; J: TRBJ1-1; V: TRBV5-6; D: -; DNA: TGTGCCAGCAGCTTTCTACTAAAGGGGTCCCTTAACACTGAAGCTTTCTTT; CDR3: CASSFLLKGSLNTEAFF
size: -; J: TRBJ2-2; V: TRBV6-5; D: -; DNA: TGTGCCAGCAGTTCACAGGGTAACACCGGGGAGCTGTTTTTT; CDR3: CASSSQGNTGELFF
size: -; J: TRBJ2-7; V: TRBV15; D: TRBD1; DNA: TGTGCCACCAGCAGAGACTGGACAGGGAATGAGCAGTACTTC; CDR3: CATSRDWTGNEQYF
size: -; J: TRBJ2-1; V: TRBV6-6; D: -; DNA: TGTGCCAGCAGCCCACGGGGGTACAATGAGCAGTTCTTC; CDR3: CASSPRGYNEQFF
size: -; J: TRBJ1-4; V: TRBV29-1; D: TRBD1; DNA: TGCAGCGCCACAGGACAGGGTGAAAAACTGTTTTTT; CDR3: CSATGQGEKLFF
size: -; J: TRBJ2-1; V: TRBV29-1; D: -; DNA: TGCAGCGTTCAGGCACCTAGTAGCAATGAGCAGTTCTTC; CDR3: CSVQAPSSNEQFF
size: few; J: TRBJ1-1; V: TRBV19; D: -; DNA: TGTGCCAGTAGTACCTATAGGGCTGAAGCTTTCTTT; CDR3: CASSTYRAEAFF
size: -; J: TRBJ2-2; V: TRBV4-3; D: -; DNA: TGCGCCAGCAGCCAAGAATTCATGGCCGGGGAGCTGTTTTTT; CDR3: CASSQEFMAGELFF
size: once; J: TRBJ2-7; V: TRBV5-1; D: -; DNA: TGCGCCAGCAGCTTGGAAGCAGGGAGGAACGAGCAGTACTTC; CDR3: CASSLEAGRNEQYF
size: -; J: TRBJ2-7; V: TRBV6-6; D: -; DNA: TGTGCCAGCAGTAAATCCCCCGACAGCTCCTACGAGCAGTACTTC; CDR3: CASSKSPDSSYEQYF
size: -; J: TRBJ2-7; V: TRBV27; D: -; DNA: TGTGCCAGCAGTATGACACCAGATCGGCCCTACGAGCAGTACTTC; CDR3: CASSMTPDRPYEQYF
size: once; J: TRBJ1-1; V: TRBV7-2; D: -; DNA: TGTGCCAGCAGCCGCGCAGGGGACACTGAAGCTTTCTTT; CDR3: CASSRAGDTEAFF
size: -; J: TRBJ2-1; V: TRBV19; D: -; DNA: TGTGCCAGTACCAAAATCCCCATTGGGAGCTCCTACAATGAGCAGTTCTTC; CDR3: CASTKIPIGSSYNEQFF
size: -; J: TRBJ2-1; V: TRBV2; D: TRBD2; DNA: TGTGCCAGTAGACTAGCGGGAGGGTTAAATGAGCAGTTCTTC; CDR3: CASRLAGGLNEQFF
size: -; J: TRBJ1-1; V: TRBV4-2; D: -; DNA: TGTGCCAGCAGCCAAGAAATGGCCGGTCAGACCAACACTGAAGCTTTCTTT; CDR3: CASSQEMAGQTNTEAFF
size: few; J: TRBJ2-5; V: TRBV2; D: -; DNA: TGTGCCAGCAGTCGGGAAGCGCAAGAGACCCAGTACTTC; CDR3: CASSREAQETQYF
size: -; J: TRBJ2-7; V: TRBV6-6; D: TRBD1; DNA: TGTGCCAGCAGTTACACGGGACAGGGCTCCTACGAGCAGTACTTC; CDR3: CASSYTGQGSYEQYF
size: -; J: TRBJ1-6; V: TRBV19; D: TRBD1; DNA: TGTGCCAGTAGTAAGTGGGGGCAGGGGGATTCACCCCTCCACTTT; CDR3: CASSKWGQGDSPLHF
size: -; J: TRBJ1-2; V: TRBV29-1; D: TRBD1; DNA: TGCAGCGTTGAAGGGAGACAGGGGTTTTATGGCTACACCTTC; CDR3: CSVEGRQGFYGYTF
size: few; J: TRBJ2-1; V: TRBV9; D: -; DNA: TGTGCCAGCAGCGTTACCTTCGCGAACTACAATGAGCAGTTCTTC; CDR3: CASSVTFANYNEQFF
size: -; J: TRBJ2-5; V: TRBV7-2; D: -; DNA: TGTGCCAGCGGGGGGCGACGGGAGACCCAGTACTTC; CDR3: CASGGRRETQYF
size: -; J: TRBJ2-6; V: TRBV28; D: -; DNA: TGTGCCAGCAGTTTATCCTTGGGGGGGGCCAACGTCCTGACTTTC; CDR3: CASSLSLGGANVLTF
size: -; J: TRBJ2-1; V: TRBV4-2; D: TRBD2; DNA: TGTGCCAGCAGCCAAGGGCTAGCGGGAGTGGGCTATGAGCAGTTCTTC; CDR3: CASSQGLAGVGYEQFF
size: -; J: TRBJ1-1; V: TRBV29-1; D: TRBD1; DNA: TGCAGCGCGGGACAGGGGGGCACTGAAGCTTTCTTT; CDR3: CSAGQGGTEAFF
size: -; J: TRBJ1-2; V: TRBV6-4; D: -; DNA: TGTGCCAGCAGTGAACCGGCGGAGGGGGAGCCTGCTAACTATGGCTACACCTTC; CDR3: CASSEPAEGEPANYGYTF
size: -; J: TRBJ2-1; V: TRBV9; D: -; DNA: TGTGCCAGCAGCCCCGACGGGGAGGTCTACAATGAGCAGTTCTTC; CDR3: CASSPDGEVYNEQFF